Sequencing of this T cell receptor beta chain was carried out in a study of human T cells and chemical hapten exposure. Background on the study: On the upper back, patch tests were applied with 0.01% DPC and read at 6 days.

Regarding time point: patch test 1, 2 weeks after DPC sensitization. Treatment reported: therapeutic diphenylcyclopropenone sensitization with weekly scalp DPC. This clonotype was counted only a few times. A single record per CDR3 protein comes from TCRdb applying MiXCR to the RACE reads. The table shows some 200,000 distinct CDR3 sequences, with about a fifth occurring only once. The CDR3 length is 17 residues. The germline gives CDR1 KGHSH, CDR2 LQKENI. V lost 0 bases to trimming and J lost 1 base, with 16 bases between them. The TCR originated in a woman aged 45-65 years with alopecia areata. Some clones in this sample may be carry-over from other donors' samples. The gene calls are TRBV18 and TRBJ2-7; TRBD1 is a possible D gene (5 bases). This sample comprised whole blood, obtained in connection with sensitization to the hapten diphenylcyclopropenone (DPC). DNA of the CDR3: TGTGCCAGCTCACCACCGGGGCAGGCAGATAGTTCCTACGAGCAGTACTTC. Its translation: CASSPPGQADSSYEQYF.